The 29 T cell receptor beta chains below were found in one sample sequenced in a study of early T cells in non-severe SARS-CoV-2 infection. TCRdb passed the 5' RACE reads through MiXCR, listing each CDR3 protein once. This table has over 45,000 distinct CDR3 sequences, around 5.6% appearing once. The sequencing sample was made of whole blood. The receptors shown here come from an adult who was a healthcare worker with PCR-confirmed SARS-CoV-2 infection or an uninfected control (not recorded which).

This clonotype was seen ten or more times. The rearrangement uses TRBV4-2 and TRBJ2-4; weak D call: TRBD1 (6 bases). V gave up 1 base and J gave up 9 bases, with 16 bases separating them. Germline assignment: CDR1 LGHNA and CDR2 YNFKEQ. This CDR3 region has 15 residues. The CDR3 region is CASSQAWDTGGIQYF. CDR3 nucleotide sequence: TGTGCCAGCAGCCAAGCTTGGGACACTGGGGGCATTCAGTACTTC.

There are many counts of this clonotype. V usage is TRBV12-5 and J usage is TRBJ1-1; D remains ambiguous. Germline V gives CDR1 LGHNT, CDR2 FRNRAP. Trimming removed 5 bases at V and 5 bases at J, with 9 bases between. The CDR3 is 12 residues long. In DNA form, the CDR3 reads TGTGCTAGTGGTCGAGGATTGACTGAAGCTTTCTTT. Amino acid sequence: CASGRGLTEAFF.

This clonotype was seen a handful of times. The J gene is TRBJ2-2, the V gene TRBV2, with TRBD2 matching 7 bases. After removal of 7 bases from V and 2 bases from J, the junction contained 7 bases not matched to a gene. This CDR3 is 15 amino acids long. Germline V gene sequence: CDR1 SNHLY, CDR2 FYNNEI. The CDR3 DNA reads TGTGCCAGCAATGGGCGGGGGAGAAACACCGGGGAGCTGTTTTTT. It encodes CASNGRGRNTGELFF.

This clonotype was picked up many times. The CDR3 here is CSALPTHNEQFF. The CDR3 DNA reads as TGCAGTGCTTTACCTACCCACAATGAGCAGTTCTTC. This sequence joins TRBV20-1 and TRBJ2-1; the D is unclear. V dropped 5 bases and J dropped 5 bases, with 10 bases sitting between them. The CDR3 spans 12 residues. The germline V gene has CDR1 DFQATT and CDR2 SNEGSKA (reference sequence).

The chain couples TRBV30 to TRBJ1-2, with D perhaps matching TRBD1 (5 bases). Per germline, CDR1 GTSNPN and CDR2 SVGIG (reference sequence). Trimming stripped 1 base from V and 4 bases from J, with 10 bases between. This CDR3 region has 13 residues. CDR3 DNA: TGTGCCTGGAGTGAAACAGGTTCCTATGGCTACACCTTC. Protein: CAWSETGSYGYTF. The full variable domain, completed using reference TRBV30 and TRBJ1-2, is SQTIHQWPATLVQPVGSPLSLECTVEGTSNPNLYWYRQAAGRGLQLLFYSVGIGQISSEVPQNLSASRPQDRQFILSSKKLLLSDSGFYLCAWSETGSYGYTFGSGTRLTVV.

This clonotype occurred many times. The chain joins TRBV6-5 to TRBJ1-2; 7 nucleotides agree with TRBD1. CDR1 MNHEY and CDR2 SVGAGI come from the germline V gene. This CDR3 is built from 14 residues. V shed 4 bases, J shed 4 bases, and the junction held 6 bases outside the gene matches. The CDR3 coding sequence is TGTGCCAGCAGTTCCCCCACAGGGGTCTATGGCTACACCTTC. As protein: CASSSPTGVYGYTF.

This clonotype was seen a handful of times. V is TRBV18 and J is TRBJ1-5, with a tentative D call TRBD1 (6 bases). CDR1 and CDR2 from the germline V gene are KGHSH and LQKENI. V gave up 3 bases and J gave up 2 bases, with 11 bases separating them. The CDR3 covers 15 residues. In DNA form, the CDR3 reads TGTGCCAGCTCACCCCAGGGGCTGGGCAATCAGCCCCAGCATTTT. It yields the protein CASSPQGLGNQPQHF.

This clonotype was counted only a few times. The chain has TRBV30 and TRBJ2-1; 9 bases map to TRBD2. Trimming at V came to 0 bases and at J to 3 bases, leaving 9 bases not matched to a gene. The germline CDR1 and CDR2 sequences are GTSNPN and SVGIG (reference sequence). The CDR3 length is 17 residues. The CDR3 DNA reads TGTGCCTGGAGTGTACTGCGCGGGGGGGCTATCTACAATGAGCAGTTCTTC. This codes for CAWSVLRGGAIYNEQFF.

The gene calls are TRBV6-6 and TRBJ1-5; D unresolved. CDR3 length equals 14 residues. Trimming removed 6 bases at V and 3 bases at J, with 12 bases between. CDR1 is MNHNY, CDR2 SVGAGI, per germline (reference sequence). The CDR3 spells CASSPGRYNQPQHF. Here the CDR3 DNA reads TGTGCCAGCAGCCCCGGACGGTACAATCAGCCCCAGCATTTT.

The sample holds many counts of this clonotype. The chain couples TRBV4-2 to TRBJ1-1; D perhaps matches TRBD1 (5 bases). Germline V CDR1 and CDR2: LGHNA, YNFKEQ. CDR3 size: 13 residues. Trimming cost V 8 bases and J 10 bases, with 20 bases left between them. The CDR3 sequence: CASGSIGAQLAFF. In DNA, the CDR3 is TGTGCCAGCGGTTCGATAGGGGCCCAGTTAGCTTTCTTT.

This clonotype was seen more than once but under ten times. CDR3 DNA sequence: TGTGCCAGTAGTGCCCACGACAGGGGGTACGAGCAGTACTTC. Translation: CASSAHDRGYEQYF. The genes are TRBV19 and TRBJ2-7, with TRBD1 matching 9 bases. The ends lost 5 bases at V and 4 bases at J; junction bases unmatched: 6. The CDR3 runs to 14 residues. CDR1 and CDR2 from the germline V gene are LNHDA and SQIVND (reference sequence).

V is TRBV6-6 and J is TRBJ2-7; maybe TRBD2 (5 bases). This CDR3 region has 15 residues. With 4 bases removed from V and 1 base from J, the gap between germline ends came to 14 bases. The V gene's germline CDR1 is MNHNY and CDR2 SVGAGI (reference sequence). CDR3 in DNA: TGTGCCAGCAGTTCCTGGGCCTCGGGGTCCTACGAGCAGTACTTC. As protein: CASSSWASGSYEQYF.

This clonotype was detected many times. The rearrangement uses TRBV7-3 and TRBJ1-1; D is unresolved. CDR1 and CDR2 (germline): SGHTA, FQGTGA. V lost 2 bases, J lost 0 bases, and 4 bases lay in between. This CDR3 contains 13 residues. DNA of the CDR3: TGTGCCAGCAGCTTATATATGAACACTGAAGCTTTCTTT. Translated: CASSLYMNTEAFF. Together with reference TRBV7-3 and TRBJ1-1, the CDR3 gives the full variable domain: GAGVSQTPSNKVTEKGKYVELRCDPISGHTALYWYRQSLGQGPEFLIYFQGTGAADDSGLPNDRFFAVRPEGSVSTLKIQRTERGDSAVYLCASSLYMNTEAFFGQGTRLTVV.

This clonotype has a count of ten or more. The chain employs TRBV5-1 and TRBJ1-2; D is unresolved. Between the trimmed V and J ends, which lost 1 base and 6 bases, there was a span of 10 bases. The CDR3 spans 13 residues. CDR1 is SGHRS, CDR2 YFSETQ, per germline. This CDR3 is CASSLFTADGYTF. The CDR3, as DNA: TGCGCCAGCAGCTTGTTCACTGCCGATGGCTACACCTTC.

This clonotype came up many times. The V call is TRBV5-1, the J call TRBJ2-7; 7 positions match TRBD1. Losses at the gene ends were 1 base for V and 7 bases for J; bases not matched to a gene: 17. Germline V gene data show CDR1 as SGHRS and CDR2 as YFSETQ. The CDR3 spans 17 residues. The CDR3 region is CASSLPLTWDRVEEQYF. Here the CDR3 DNA reads TGCGCCAGCAGCTTGCCCTTAACCTGGGACAGAGTGGAAGAGCAGTACTTC.

Note on this clonotype: A much larger clone differs from this one at a single base, so this may be a read error. V usage is TRBV7-3 and J usage is TRBJ1-1; D ambiguous. The CDR3 runs 14 residues. Trimming took 2 bases from V and 1 from J, leaving 8 bases between them. CDR1 and CDR2 from the germline V gene are SGHTA and FQGTGA. CDR3 region: CASSLSPKNTEAFF. The CDR3 bases are TGTGCCAGCAGCTTATCACCTAAGAACACTGAAGCTTTCTTT.

This clonotype was detected ten times or more. The V call is TRBV12-3 or TRBV12-4, the J call TRBJ1-2; D unclear. The V end lost 3 bases, the J end lost 5 bases, and 10 bases lay between the germline ends. The CDR3 totals 13 residues. As DNA, the CDR3 is TGTGCCAGCAGTTTTGAGCGGATATATGGCTACACCTTC. The encoded protein is CASSFERIYGYTF.

This clonotype was observed many times. Here the CDR3 DNA reads TGTGCCAGCAGCCAGGGCAGCTCCTACAATGAGCAGTTCTTC. Its translation: CASSQGSSYNEQFF. V usage is TRBV7-2 and J usage is TRBJ2-1; tentative D call: TRBD1 (5 bases). Trimming removed 5 bases at V and 0 bases at J, with 8 bases between. Germline CDR1 is SGHTA and CDR2 is FQGNSA. This CDR3 comprises 14 residues.

This clonotype came up many times. The J gene is TRBJ1-1, the V gene TRBV5-4; D is undetermined. This CDR3 region has 14 residues. V was shortened by 4 bases and J by 3 bases, with 13 bases between the two germline ends. Germline V lookup: CDR1 SGHNT, CDR2 YYREEE (reference sequence). The CDR3 region is CASSANRRDTEAFF. The CDR3 bases are TGTGCCAGCAGCGCCAACCGGAGAGACACTGAAGCTTTCTTT.

This clonotype has a handful of counts. The rearrangement links TRBV4-1 to TRBJ1-4; D is perhaps TRBD1 (6 bases). Germline CDR1 MGHRA, CDR2 YSYEKL. V dropped 3 bases and J dropped 1 base, with 18 bases sitting between them. This CDR3 comprises 18 residues. CDR3 nucleotides: TGCGCCAGCAGCCAGGAACTACAGGGATTTGGAACTAATGAAAAACTGTTTTTT. It is translated as CASSQELQGFGTNEKLFF.

This clonotype was observed at least ten times. This chain joins TRBV20-1 and TRBJ2-7; 8 nucleotides align to TRBD2. The CDR3 loop spans 15 amino acids. The ends lost 0 bases at V and 5 bases at J; junction bases unmatched: 9. Germline values: CDR1 DFQATT, CDR2 SNEGSKA (reference sequence). This chain's CDR3 is CSARDLAGGENEQYF. CDR3 bases: TGCAGTGCTAGAGATCTGGCGGGGGGAGAGAACGAGCAGTACTTC.

This clonotype was seen at least ten times. The chain uses TRBV5-4 and TRBJ1-3, with 11 bases matching TRBD1. This CDR3 has 16 residues. Germline V lookup: CDR1 SGHNT, CDR2 YYREEE (reference sequence). The V and J ends lost 3 bases and 3 bases, in that order; junction bases with no gene match: 5. This chain's CDR3 is CASSSDRGQVGNTIYF. The CDR3 bases are TGTGCCAGCAGCTCGGACAGGGGGCAAGTTGGAAACACCATATATTTT.

This CDR3 reads CASRGGGGSGYGYTF. CDR3 DNA: TGTGCCAGCAGGGGGGGAGGAGGGAGCGGCTATGGCTACACCTTC. The chain employs TRBV6-1 and TRBJ1-2, with D possibly TRBD1 on 5 matching bases. Looked up from germline, CDR1 is MNHNS and CDR2 is SASEGT. V was cut by 6 bases and J by 4 bases, with 18 bases left in between. The CDR3 extends over 15 amino acids.

This clonotype was observed a handful of times. The CDR3 bases are TGTGCCAGTAGTATAGGGCAGATATCCTACGAGCAGTACTTC. It is translated as CASSIGQISYEQYF. J is TRBJ2-7 and V is TRBV19, with D unclear. The CDR3 totals 14 residues. V was clipped by 1 base and J by 1 base, with 8 bases between them. Germline CDR1 LNHDA, CDR2 SQIVND (reference sequence).

This clonotype was recorded at least ten times. The rearrangement joins TRBV5-1 to TRBJ2-1, with a weak D call TRBD2 (6 bases). V was clipped by 3 bases and J by 5 bases, with 15 bases between them. Germline-derived CDR1 and CDR2 are SGHRS and YFSETQ. This CDR3 region has 15 residues. CDR3 coding DNA: TGCGCCAGCAGCTCGTTGACTAGGTCAGACAATGAGCAGTTCTTC. Protein product: CASSSLTRSDNEQFF.

The CDR3 region has the DNA TGTGCCAGCAGTCGCGGGGGGGACTCCTACGAGCAGTACTTC. This sequence encodes CASSRGGDSYEQYF. This chain uses TRBV6-2 or TRBV6-3 with TRBJ2-7; 9 bases fit TRBD2. Per the germline V gene, CDR1 is MNHEY and CDR2 is SVGEGT. The CDR3 consists of 14 residues. The V gene end was trimmed by 5 bases and the J gene end by 0 bases; junction bases not matched to a gene: 2.

This clonotype was counted at least ten times. The chain has TRBV7-2 and TRBJ2-2; D remains ambiguous. The CDR3 loop spans 13 amino acids. The ends were cut back, 4 bases at V and 6 bases at J, with 9 bases in the middle. Germline V gene sequence: CDR1 SGHTA, CDR2 FQGNSA. CDR3 residues: CASSSAIPGELFF. The CDR3 region has the DNA TGTGCCAGCAGCTCGGCGATCCCCGGGGAGCTGTTTTTT.

This clonotype has at least ten counts. The chain joins TRBV20-1 to TRBJ2-7; 9 positions agree with TRBD2. The CDR3 length is 14 residues. With V trimmed by 1 base and J by 12 bases, 13 bases remained unmatched. Germline values: CDR1 DFQATT, CDR2 SNEGSKA (reference sequence). In DNA, the CDR3 is TGCAGTGCTAGAGGGGGTAGCGGGGGCTCCCGGCGGTACTTC. Translating gives CSARGGSGGSRRYF.

Many counts were recorded for this clonotype. The rearrangement uses TRBV15 and TRBJ1-1; D unresolved. In germline, CDR1 is LNHNV, CDR2 YYDKDF (reference sequence). The CDR3 loop spans 13 amino acids. V was cut by 3 bases and J by 1 base, with 6 bases left in between. CDR3 DNA: TGTGCCACCAGCAGCTTGGCGAACACTGAAGCTTTCTTT. Its protein product is CATSSLANTEAFF.